These 23 T cell receptor beta chains came from one sample sequenced in a study of blood T cell repertoires in COVID-19. Profiling relied on immunoSEQ multiplex PCR, and the TCRdb table lists in-frame clones only, not all of them. This sample has a few hundred thousand clones; approximately 86% occur once, and the top ten carry around 3.6%. Material for sequencing was peripheral blood. The origin of the receptors is a man younger than 30 with active or convalescent COVID-19.

The chain recombines TRBV14 with TRBJ1-1, with 9 bases aligning to TRBD1. The CDR3 spans 14 residues. The junction had 7 bases not matched to a gene; V was cut back by 1 base and J by 10 bases. Per the germline V gene, CDR1 is SGHDN and CDR2 is FVKESK. The CDR3 region is CASSQGWTGVGAFF. The CDR3 bases are TGTGCCAGCAGCCAAGGATGGACAGGGGTTGGAGCTTTCTTT.

The CDR3 DNA is TGTGCCGGCCTACCCGGAGGGGAGAGCGCTGAAGCTTTCTTT. It is translated as CAGLPGGESAEAFF. This sequence joins TRBV2 and TRBJ1-1, with TRBD1 as a possible D gene (5 bases). Germline V CDR1 and CDR2: SNHLY, FYNNEI. The CDR3 consists of 14 residues. V shed 11 bases and J shed 6 bases, with 22 bases lying between them.

The chain employs TRBV6-5 and TRBJ2-5, with 9 bases identical to TRBD1. The CDR3 covers 16 residues. V shed 0 bases, J shed 2 bases, and the junction held 4 bases outside the gene matches. Germline CDR1 MNHEY, CDR2 SVGAGI. CDR3 nucleotides: TGTGCCAGCAGTTACTCAGGGGGGACAGGGCAAGAGACCCAGTACTTC. Its protein product is CASSYSGGTGQETQYF.

CDR3 loop: CASSFLQGGREEQYF. Written as DNA, the CDR3 is TGTGCCAGCAGCTTTCTACAGGGGGGAAGAGAAGAGCAGTACTTC. V usage is TRBV11-1 and J usage is TRBJ2-7; 8 bases match TRBD1. Germline V gene sequence: CDR1 SGHAT, CDR2 FQDESV (reference sequence). The V segment lost 3 bases and the J segment 7 bases; nucleotides outside the gene matches: 11. The CDR3 sequence is 15 residues long.

The chain is built from TRBV27 and TRBJ1-2; tentatively, D is TRBD1 (5 bases). Trimming took 3 bases from V and 6 from J, leaving 17 bases between them. The CDR3 is 15 amino acids. CDR1 is MNHEY, CDR2 SMNVEV, per germline (reference sequence). The CDR3 nucleotides are TGTGCCAGCAGTTTGGCCTCCGGGACTACCCATGGCTACACCTTC. Translating it yields CASSLASGTTHGYTF.

The CDR3 loop is CASRRQGAPYGYTF. CDR3 DNA sequence: TGTGCCAGCAGGAGGCAGGGGGCCCCCTATGGCTACACCTTC. V usage is TRBV28 and J usage is TRBJ1-2, with 8 bases that match TRBD1. Germline V gene data show CDR1 as MDHEN and CDR2 as SYDVKM. The J segment lost 4 bases and the V segment lost 6 bases, leaving 7 bases of the junction unmatched. The CDR3 is made up of 14 amino acids.

CDR3 loop: CASSKESGSTYEQYF. CDR3 nucleotides: TGTGCCAGCAGCAAGGAAAGCGGGAGTACCTACGAGCAGTACTTC. The genes are TRBV7-6 and TRBJ2-7, with 8 bases matching TRBD2. Germline-derived CDR1 and CDR2 are SGHVS and FNYEAQ. CDR3 length equals 15 residues. Trimming removed 5 bases from V and 2 bases from J; junction bases left unmatched: 8.

V is TRBV29-1 and J is TRBJ2-7, with a possible D match to TRBD1 (5 bases). Germline V gene sequence: CDR1 SQVTM, CDR2 ANQGSEA. This CDR3 spans 12 amino acids. Trimming took off 5 bases at V and 1 base at J, with 9 bases between the two ends. DNA of the CDR3: TGCAGCGTTAGCAGGGATTCCTACGAGCAGTACTTC. Amino acid sequence: CSVSRDSYEQYF.

This chain links TRBV24-1 with TRBJ1-1; 9 bases line up with TRBD1. J lost 11 bases, V lost 4 bases, and 7 bases had no gene match. This CDR3 contains 13 residues. Germline assignment: CDR1 KGHDR and CDR2 SFDVKD. The CDR3 protein is CATSDRDREGAFF. Written as DNA, the CDR3 is TGTGCCACCAGTGACAGGGACAGGGAAGGGGCTTTCTTT.

The chain has TRBV9 and TRBJ2-4, with D possibly TRBD1 on 5 matching bases. V dropped 10 bases and J dropped 1 base, with 15 bases sitting between them. Germline CDR1 SGDLS, CDR2 YYNGEE. This CDR3 contains 14 residues. The CDR3 is CASGPIDAKNIQYF. In DNA form, the CDR3 reads TGTGCCTCAGGGCCCATTGACGCCAAAAACATTCAGTACTTC. The complete variable domain, with remaining parts taken from reference TRBV9 and TRBJ2-4, reads DSGVTQTPKHLITATGQRVTLRCSPRSGDLSVYWYQQSLDQGLQFLIQYYNGEERAKGNILERFSAQQFPDLHSELNLSSLELGDSALYFCASGPIDAKNIQYFGAGTRLSVL.

The gene calls are TRBV4-2 and TRBJ2-7; D remains unclear. Trimming took off 4 bases at V and 1 base at J, with 11 bases between the two ends. Germline V gives CDR1 LGHNA, CDR2 YNFKEQ. This CDR3 is 14 amino acids long. In nucleotides, the CDR3 is TGTGCCAGCAGCCCGGGTATAGTGTCCTACGAGCAGTACTTC. It translates to CASSPGIVSYEQYF.

The CDR3 sequence is CAWSIRAGGEEQFF. CDR3 bases: TGTGCCTGGAGTATCCGAGCGGGGGGGGAGGAGCAGTTCTTC. V and J are TRBV30 and TRBJ2-1; 10 bases match TRBD2. Trimming cost V 2 bases and J 10 bases; bases outside gene matches: 8. Germline V gene sequence: CDR1 GTSNPN, CDR2 SVGIG (reference sequence). There are 14 residues in the CDR3.

This chain connects TRBV4-3 to TRBJ2-2; TRBD2 matches 10 bases. Unmatched junction bases numbered 9, after V lost 0 bases and J lost 8 bases. Looked up from germline, CDR1 is LGHNA and CDR2 is YSLEER. CDR3 length: 17 residues. The CDR3 region has the DNA TGCGCCAGCAGCCAAGATCTCTTTACTAGCGGGACTGGGGAGCTGTTTTTT. It specifies CASSQDLFTSGTGELFF.

The rearrangement joins TRBV27 to TRBJ2-5, with a tentative D call TRBD1 (7 bases). The CDR3 consists of 14 residues. Germline CDR1 and CDR2: MNHEY and SMNVEV (reference sequence). The V end was cut by 5 bases, the J end by 7 bases, with 17 bases between. CDR3: CASSETGYGGTQYF. In DNA form, the CDR3 reads TGTGCCAGCAGTGAGACAGGGTACGGGGGGACCCAGTACTTC.

The chain is built from TRBV9 and TRBJ2-3, with 9 nucleotides matching TRBD2. This CDR3 is built from 16 residues. The germline CDR1 and CDR2 sequences are SGDLS and YYNGEE. V was pared by 1 base and J by 2 bases, with 5 bases of the junction left unmatched. The CDR3 region is CASSVTRLAATDTQYF. In DNA form, the CDR3 reads TGTGCCAGCAGCGTAACCCGACTAGCGGCCACAGATACGCAGTATTTT.

In its sample, this clone was seen once. The rearrangement joins TRBV19 to TRBJ1-5, with 9 bases matching TRBD1. This CDR3 is built from 16 residues. V dropped 7 bases and J dropped 3; count of bases not matched to a gene: 10. CDR1 is LNHDA and CDR2 is SQIVND in the germline V gene (reference sequence). The CDR3 protein is CASTPRQGDFNQPQHF. DNA of the CDR3: TGTGCCAGTACCCCCCGACAGGGGGATTTCAATCAGCCCCAGCATTTT.

The J gene is TRBJ1-1, the V gene TRBV3-1 (or the pseudogene TRBV3-2); D gene unclear. The CDR3 loop spans 15 amino acids. Germline-derived CDR1 and CDR2 are LGHDT and YNNKEL (reference sequence). With 0 bases removed from V and 2 bases from J, the gap between germline ends came to 10 bases. CDR3 sequence reads: CASSQEGSANTEAFF. The CDR3 DNA reads as TGTGCCAGCAGCCAAGAGGGCAGTGCTAACACTGAAGCTTTCTTT.

The chain links TRBV11-2 to TRBJ2-4; 7 nucleotides agree with TRBD2. The CDR3 consists of 17 residues. Germline V gives CDR1 SGHAT, CDR2 FQNNGV. Trimming took 1 base from V and 9 from J; bases not matched to a gene: 15. As DNA, the CDR3 is TGTGCCAGCAGCTTAGGACCGGGACTACCCTCCCCCGGCATTCAGTACTTC. It encodes CASSLGPGLPSPGIQYF.

The gene calls are TRBV10-3 and TRBJ2-1, with D maybe TRBD1 (5 bases). The V end was cut by 8 bases, the J end by 6 bases, with 20 bases between. The CDR3 consists of 15 residues. Germline assignment: CDR1 ENHRY and CDR2 SYGVKD. CDR3 in amino acids: CAIDDPGKSGNEQFF. CDR3 DNA: TGTGCCATCGACGATCCAGGGAAATCTGGCAATGAGCAGTTCTTC.

The gene calls are TRBV7-2 and TRBJ2-7; D not resolved. The CDR3 contains 13 residues. V shed 3 bases and J shed 7 bases, with 13 bases lying between them. Per the germline V gene, CDR1 is SGHTA and CDR2 is FQGNSA. The CDR3: CASSFTLSGEQYF. CDR3 in DNA: TGTGCCAGCAGCTTCACACTTTCGGGTGAGCAGTACTTC. Variable domain in full (rest from reference TRBV7-2 and TRBJ2-7): GAGVSQSPSNKVTEKGKDVELRCDPISGHTALYWYRQSLGQGLEFLIYFQGNSAPDKSGLPSDRFSAERTGGSVSTLTIQRTQQEDSAVYLCASSFTLSGEQYFGPGTRLTVT.

V gene TRBV2 combines with J gene TRBJ2-1; no firm D call. Germline V lookup: CDR1 SNHLY, CDR2 FYNNEI. This CDR3 has 14 amino acids. The V and J ends lost 5 bases and 5 bases respectively, with 13 bases between them. The CDR3 DNA reads as TGTGCCAGCAGTCCAGGATTGGCGCACAATGAGCAGTTCTTC. It encodes CASSPGLAHNEQFF.

This clone was counted only a few times. The CDR3 sequence: CASSQGRQGAGQPQHF. In DNA form, the CDR3 reads TGCGCCAGCAGCCAAGGTCGACAGGGGGCCGGTCAGCCCCAGCATTTT. The V gene is TRBV4-1, the J gene TRBJ1-5; 10 nucleotides align to TRBD1. Germline V gene data show CDR1 as MGHRA and CDR2 as YSYEKL. After removal of 1 base from V and 6 bases from J, the junction contained 6 bases not matched to a gene. This CDR3 has 16 amino acids.

This chain joins TRBV9 and TRBJ2-5, with D possibly TRBD1 on 6 matching bases. The V end lost 3 bases, the J end lost 3 bases, and 15 bases lay between the germline ends. Germline V gene data show CDR1 as SGDLS and CDR2 as YYNGEE. The CDR3 consists of 15 residues. In DNA, the CDR3 is TGTGCCAGCAGCGCGAACCCGGGACAAAAAGAGACCCAGTACTTC. Translated, it gives CASSANPGQKETQYF.